A single sample is the source of the 7 T cell receptor beta chains below, sequenced in a study of CD8+ T cells in alopecia areata. Investigators isolated RNA and reverse transcribed it into cDNA to act as the sequencing template. The data were produced by immunoSEQ multiplex PCR, yet TCRdb's version contains in-frame clones alone and is incomplete. The sample yields 150,000 to 250,000 clones, 50% to 60% seen once. As for treatment: oral pan-JAK inhibitor, 5-10 mg twice daily. Here the sequenced sample was CD4+ T cells sorted from blood, taken at week 4, from a patient treated with tofacitinib. These receptors were taken from a human donor with alopecia areata.

The chain links TRBV5-1 to TRBJ1-1; the D is unclear. V shed 4 bases and J shed 1 base, with 11 bases lying between them. This CDR3 region has 14 residues. Germline-derived CDR1 and CDR2 are SGHRS and YFSETQ. CDR3 nucleotides: TGCGCCAGCAGCCTTACGGACGGGAACACTGAAGCTTTCTTT. Translation gives CASSLTDGNTEAFF. Supplemented by reference TRBV5-1 and TRBJ1-1, the full variable domain reads KAGVTQTPRYLIKTRGQQVTLSCSPISGHRSVSWYQQTPGQGLQFLFEYFSETQRNKGNFPGRFSGRQFSNSRSEMNVSTLELGDSALYLCASSLTDGNTEAFFGQGTRLTVV.

This clone was detected only a few times. This rearrangement joins TRBV30 to TRBJ1-6; D is perhaps TRBD1 (6 bases). V lost 1 base, J lost 9 bases, and 10 bases lay in between. Germline CDR1 GTSNPN, CDR2 SVGIG (reference sequence). The CDR3 is 13 amino acids. The CDR3: CAWSEGGASPLHF. CDR3 nucleotide sequence: TGTGCCTGGAGTGAGGGGGGGGCTTCACCCCTCCACTTT. The whole variable domain, filled in from reference TRBV30 and TRBJ1-6, reads SQTIHQWPATLVQPVGSPLSLECTVEGTSNPNLYWYRQAAGRGLQLLFYSVGIGQISSEVPQNLSASRPQDRQFILSSKKLLLSDSGFYLCAWSEGGASPLHFGNGTRLTVT.

The chain carries TRBV27 and TRBJ2-7, with 7 bases lining up with TRBD1. V shed 6 bases and J 5 bases; nucleotides not matched to a gene: 10. Germline CDR1 is MNHEY and CDR2 is SMNVEV (reference sequence). The CDR3 loop spans 14 amino acids. In DNA form, the CDR3 reads TGTGCCAGCAGATCTCGACAGGGCCCCCACGAGCAGTACTTC. It translates to CASRSRQGPHEQYF.

The V and J genes are TRBV29-1 and TRBJ1-1, with D hard to call. The V end lost 4 bases, the J end lost 1 base, and 7 bases lay between the germline ends. CDR1 SQVTM and CDR2 ANQGSEA come from the germline V gene. The CDR3 is 12 amino acids. The CDR3 DNA follows: TGCAGCGTTGGGGCAGGGAACACTGAAGCTTTCTTT. Translating gives CSVGAGNTEAFF.

This chain uses TRBV15 with TRBJ2-4, with 10 nucleotides matching TRBD2. CDR3 length: 18 amino acids. In germline, CDR1 is LNHNV, CDR2 YYDKDF (reference sequence). V shed 1 base and J 0 bases; nucleotides not matched to a gene: 6. The chain's CDR3 is CATSRVPSGGIAKNIQYF. The CDR3 DNA reads TGTGCCACCAGCAGAGTGCCTAGCGGGGGTATAGCCAAAAACATTCAGTACTTC.

This rearrangement joins TRBV7-9 to TRBJ1-2, with TRBD1 as a possible D gene (5 bases). This CDR3 is built from 10 residues. Trimming pared 5 bases from V and 7 bases from J, leaving 5 bases between. Germline CDR1 SEHNR, CDR2 FQNEAQ (reference sequence). The chain's CDR3 is CASSGGGYTF. The CDR3 DNA sequence: TGTGCCAGCAGCGGGGGTGGCTACACCTTC.

This clone has just a few counts. The chain joins TRBV29-1 to TRBJ2-7, with D unresolved. Germline V gene data show CDR1 as SQVTM and CDR2 as ANQGSEA. The CDR3 runs 12 residues. The V and J ends lost 0 bases and 3 bases respectively, with 6 bases between them. The CDR3 DNA sequence: TGCAGCGTTGAAGAGGCGAACTACGAGCAGTACTTC. It yields the protein CSVEEANYEQYF.